One sample yielded the 19 T cell receptor beta chains listed below, sequenced in a study of molecular identifiers for immune sequencing clone quantification. TCRdb passed the PCR reads through MiXCR, listing each CDR3 protein once. This sample yields about 100,000 distinct CDR3 sequences, of which roughly 23% are seen a single time; 1% to 1.2% belongs to the top ten. The specimen sequenced was naive CD8+ T cells from blood, with Jurkat cell RNA spiked in. Subset given: FACS-sorted CD8+CD4-CCR7+CD45RA+ naive T cells. The receptors here all came from a human donor in good health. Some libraries in this study had Jurkat cell RNA spiked in.

This clonotype has more than one count but fewer than ten. The gene calls are TRBV9 and TRBJ1-1, with TRBD1 matching 7 bases. J lost 5 bases, V lost 3 bases, and 10 bases had no gene match. The CDR3 covers 15 residues. Germline V CDR1 and CDR2: SGDLS, YYNGEE. The DNA of the CDR3 is TGTGCCAGCAGCGGATACGACAGGGCGGAAACTGAAGCTTTCTTT. Protein: CASSGYDRAETEAFF.

The rearrangement uses TRBV5-1 and TRBJ2-7, with 7 bases aligning to TRBD1. The CDR3 runs to 11 residues. The J segment lost 6 bases and the V segment lost 3 bases, leaving 0 bases of the junction unmatched. Germline CDR1 is SGHRS and CDR2 is YFSETQ. CDR3 sequence reads: CASSSGGEQYF. CDR3 in DNA: TGCGCCAGCAGCTCAGGGGGCGAGCAGTACTTC.

This clonotype has a handful of counts. The J gene is TRBJ2-5, the V gene TRBV4-1; D may match TRBD1 or TRBD2 (5 bases each). V was pared by 5 bases and J by 5 bases, with 18 bases between. Looked up from germline, CDR1 is MGHRA and CDR2 is YSYEKL. The CDR3 contains 15 residues. In DNA form, the CDR3 reads TGCGCCAGCAGCGCACGGATCGGGGCGGCGGAGACCCAGTACTTC. Amino acid sequence: CASSARIGAAETQYF.

A word on this clonotype: With a much larger clone just one base away, this may be a read error. The CDR3 nucleotides are TGCGCCAGCAGTTACGGCAGCGGGGGGGTTTACGAGCAGTACTTC. It yields the protein CASSYGSGGVYEQYF. V usage is TRBV4-3 and J usage is TRBJ2-7; 10 bases match TRBD2. Unmatched junction bases numbered 9, after V lost 6 bases and J lost 4 bases. The CDR3 spans 15 residues. CDR1 and CDR2 (germline): LGHNA, YSLEER.

As for this clonotype: With a much larger clone just one base away, this may be a read error. The gene calls are TRBV9 and TRBJ2-7; 10 bases fit TRBD2. This CDR3 has 15 residues. With 0 bases clipped from V and 6 bases from J, the junction kept 6 bases outside the gene matches. CDR1 is SGDLS and CDR2 is YYNGEE in the germline V gene. The CDR3 region is CASSVEGSGRVEQYF. CDR3 in DNA: TGTGCCAGCAGCGTAGAAGGGAGCGGGAGGGTCGAGCAGTACTTC.

The CDR3 loop is CASYKSGQGGFGANVLTF. As DNA, the CDR3 is TGTGCCAGCTACAAATCAGGACAGGGAGGGTTTGGGGCCAACGTCCTGACTTTC. V gene TRBV13 combines with J gene TRBJ2-6, with D tentatively TRBD1 (8 bases). The CDR3 extends over 18 amino acids. V was pared by 8 bases and J by 3 bases, with 23 bases between. The germline gives CDR1 PRHDT, CDR2 FYEKMQ (reference sequence).

This clonotype was recorded many times. This sequence joins TRBV7-9 and TRBJ1-5; no definite D call. V shed 0 bases and J shed 0 bases, with 9 bases lying between them. The CDR3 is 16 residues long. Germline V gene data show CDR1 as SEHNR and CDR2 as FQNEAQ (reference sequence). CDR3 sequence reads: CASSLATAISNQPQHF. For the CDR3, the DNA is TGTGCCAGCAGCTTAGCGACGGCCATTAGCAATCAGCCCCAGCATTTT. Based on the CDR3 plus reference TRBV7-9 and TRBJ1-5, the full variable domain is DTGVSQNPRHKITKRGQNVTFRCDPISEHNRLYWYRQTLGQGPEFLTYFQNEAQLEKSRLLSDRFSAERPKGSFSTLEIQRTEQGDSAMYLCASSLATAISNQPQHFGDGTRLSIL.

This clonotype has a count of ten or more. The V gene is TRBV4-3, the J gene TRBJ2-4; D ambiguous. The CDR3 extends over 17 amino acids. Trimming left V 5 bases short and J 0 bases short, with 17 bases between. CDR1 and CDR2 (germline): LGHNA, YSLEER. CDR3 bases: TGCGCCAGCAGCACTAAGGACCCGTCGAGAGCCAAAAACATTCAGTACTTC. As protein: CASSTKDPSRAKNIQYF.

This clonotype showed up many times. The chain couples TRBV5-4 to TRBJ2-3; 14 bases align to TRBD2. J lost 3 bases, V lost 0 bases, and 9 bases had no gene match. There are 19 residues in the CDR3. Germline CDR1 reads SGHNT; CDR2 reads YYREEE (reference sequence). The CDR3 loop reads CASSLVGTSGGRETDTQYF. CDR3 DNA sequence: TGTGCCAGCAGCTTGGTCGGGACTAGCGGGGGCCGGGAGACAGATACGCAGTATTTT.

This clonotype was counted between two and nine times. The CDR3, as DNA: TGTGCCACCAGTAGCGACCGCCCGCCCGATACGCAGTATTTT. Its translation is CATSSDRPPDTQYF. The chain is built from TRBV15 and TRBJ2-3; TRBD2 might be the D (5 bases). Per the germline V gene, CDR1 is LNHNV and CDR2 is YYDKDF (reference sequence). Trimming left V 6 bases short and J 6 bases short, with 16 bases between. The CDR3 is 14 amino acids.

In its sample, this clonotype was seen many times. This chain joins TRBV30 and TRBJ2-7; D might be TRBD2 (6 bases). With 0 bases removed from V and 1 base from J, the gap between germline ends came to 7 bases. Germline V gene lookup returns CDR1 GTSNPN and CDR2 SVGIG (reference sequence). This CDR3 contains 13 residues. The CDR3 nucleotides read TGTGCCTGGAGTGTCGCGGGGTCCTACGAGCAGTACTTC. The encoded protein is CAWSVAGSYEQYF.

In its sample, this clonotype was seen a few times. The chain has TRBV19 and TRBJ1-1; the D is unclear. The ends were cut back, 4 bases at V and 0 bases at J, with 6 bases in the middle. The CDR3 loop spans 13 amino acids. Per the germline V gene, CDR1 is LNHDA and CDR2 is SQIVND (reference sequence). CDR3 bases: TGTGCCAGTAGTACCCCCATGAACACTGAAGCTTTCTTT. This sequence encodes CASSTPMNTEAFF.

The chain employs TRBV25-1 and TRBJ1-1; 8 nucleotides line up with TRBD1. This CDR3 has 14 amino acids. V lost 2 bases to trimming and J lost 10 bases; unmatched junction nucleotides: 9. CDR1 and CDR2 from the germline V gene are MGHDK and SYGVNS. This CDR3 reads CASSELTTGAGAFF. CDR3 DNA sequence: TGTGCCAGCAGTGAACTCACGACAGGGGCAGGAGCTTTCTTT.

The table lists this clonotype with many counts. CDR3 in DNA: TGTGCCAGCAGCCAAGACAGGGGCACCTACGAGCAGTACTTC. Protein sequence: CASSQDRGTYEQYF. The V and J genes are TRBV5-4 and TRBJ2-7; 8 bases fit TRBD1. CDR1 and CDR2 (germline): SGHNT, YYREEE (reference sequence). The CDR3 has 14 residues. The ends lost 4 bases at V and 2 bases at J; junction bases unmatched: 5.

This clonotype was seen ten or more times. This rearrangement joins TRBV12-3 or TRBV12-4 to TRBJ2-3, with TRBD2 identical over 8 bases. The CDR3 runs to 17 residues. V lost 7 bases, J lost 6 bases, and 18 bases stayed unmatched. The CDR3 loop is CASTPPGTGGRTDTQYF. The DNA for the CDR3 is TGTGCCAGCACCCCGCCGGGGACGGGGGGGCGAACGGATACGCAGTATTTT.

The chain combines TRBV25-1 with TRBJ2-1; a possible D gene is TRBD1 (6 bases). Germline lookup yields CDR1 MGHDK and CDR2 SYGVNS. The CDR3 runs 12 residues. Trimming took 5 bases from V and 9 from J, leaving 11 bases between them. The CDR3 DNA is TGTGCCAGCAGTCAAGGGGGTGCTGAGCAGTTCTTC. It codes for CASSQGGAEQFF.

Points on this clonotype: Possible read error: a much larger clone is one base away. Here the CDR3 omits its conserved ending phenylalanine or tryptophan, so a read error is the likely source. The chain is built from TRBV29-1 and TRBJ1-1; D is ambiguous. Germline values: CDR1 SQVTM, CDR2 ANQGSEA. The CDR3 runs 11 residues. Trimming pared 0 bases from V and 8 bases from J, leaving 7 bases between. The CDR3 nucleotides are TGCAGCGTTGAAGACGCGGGAGAAGCTTTCCTT. The encoded protein is CSVEDAGEAFL.

This clonotype occurred many times. The DNA for the CDR3 is TGTGCCAGCAGCTTAGAGAGACAGGGGGAAGCTTTCTTT. Translating gives CASSLERQGEAFF. This sequence joins TRBV7-2 and TRBJ1-1, with 8 bases fitting TRBD1. CDR1 SGHTA and CDR2 FQGNSA come from the germline V gene. Losses at the gene ends were 1 base for V and 8 bases for J; bases not matched to a gene: 3. CDR3 length equals 13 residues.

This clonotype was picked up many times. The chain recombines TRBV18 with TRBJ1-1; TRBD1 aligns across 11 bases. Germline V gives CDR1 KGHSH, CDR2 LQKENI. The trim removed 3 bases at V and 4 bases at J, leaving 7 bases unmatched. CDR3 length equals 16 residues. The CDR3 DNA sequence: TGTGCCAGCTCACCGTGGGACAGGGGGGCGAGCACTGAAGCTTTCTTT. Protein: CASSPWDRGASTEAFF.